The next 7 T cell receptor beta chains were all read from a single sample in a study of shared clonotypes between healthy human individuals. Profiled with immunoSEQ multiplex PCR; TCRdb holds only in-frame clones, not every one. The data show approximately 480,000 clones, with nearly 80% seen just once and approximately 12% held by the top ten. The sequencing sample was made of PBMCs. The source is a woman in her 40s in good health. Some clones in this sample may be carry-over from other donors' samples.

The chain combines TRBV13 with TRBJ2-1; TRBD2 is a possible D gene (6 bases). V was clipped by 5 bases and J by 1 base, with 18 bases between them. Germline CDR1 is PRHDT and CDR2 is FYEKMQ (reference sequence). The CDR3 is made up of 17 amino acids. The CDR3 here is CASSPPMGLLSYNEQFF. The CDR3 nucleotides are TGTGCCAGCAGCCCCCCCATGGGACTTCTATCCTACAATGAGCAGTTCTTC.

J is TRBJ1-2 and V is TRBV27, with 7 bases lining up with TRBD1. The ends lost 5 bases at V and 8 bases at J; junction bases unmatched: 2. This CDR3 has 11 amino acids. Germline assignment: CDR1 MNHEY and CDR2 SMNVEV (reference sequence). In nucleotides, the CDR3 is TGTGCCAGCAGTGCAGGGGGGGGCTACACCTTC. It codes for CASSAGGGYTF.

This chain joins TRBV4-3 and TRBJ2-7; 8 nucleotides align to TRBD2. Germline V gene sequence: CDR1 LGHNA, CDR2 YSLEER. The CDR3 spans 14 residues. V shed 8 bases, J shed 2 bases, and the junction held 8 bases outside the gene matches. The CDR3, as DNA: TGCGCCAGCGCTGCGCAGCGGGGGCCCTACGAGCAGTACTTC. It codes for CASAAQRGPYEQYF.

Only one count was recorded for this clone. V usage is TRBV15 and J usage is TRBJ1-2, with 7 bases aligning to TRBD1. The germline gives CDR1 LNHNV, CDR2 YYDKDF (reference sequence). The CDR3 spans 15 residues. The V gene end was trimmed by 3 bases and the J gene end by 9 bases; junction bases not matched to a gene: 13. CDR3 protein: CATSRTRQGHRSYTF. The CDR3 coding sequence is TGTGCCACCAGCAGGACCCGACAGGGACATCGAAGCTACACCTTC. The variable domain in full, completed from reference TRBV15 and TRBJ1-2, reads DAMVIQNPRYQVTQFGKPVTLSCSQTLNHNVMYWYQQKSSQAPKLLFHYYDKDFNNEADTPDNFQSRRPNTSFCFLDIRSPGLGDTAMYLCATSRTRQGHRSYTFGSGTRLTVV.

The gene calls are TRBV7-9 and TRBJ2-7; D remains ambiguous. The germline V gene encodes CDR1 SEHNR and CDR2 FQNEAQ (reference sequence). With 5 bases removed from V and 1 base from J, the gap between germline ends came to 9 bases. This CDR3 has 13 amino acids. CDR3 residues: CASSPRSSYEQYF. CDR3 nucleotide sequence: TGTGCCAGCAGCCCAAGGAGTTCCTACGAGCAGTACTTC. The whole variable domain, remainder taken from reference TRBV7-9 and TRBJ2-7, is DTGVSQNPRHKITKRGQNVTFRCDPISEHNRLYWYRQTLGQGPEFLTYFQNEAQLEKSRLLSDRFSAERPKGSFSTLEIQRTEQGDSAMYLCASSPRSSYEQYFGPGTRLTVT.

This sequence joins TRBV5-1 and TRBJ2-3, with 8 bases matching TRBD2. This CDR3 is built from 16 residues. V lost 4 bases, J lost 1 base, and 8 bases stayed unmatched. CDR1 and CDR2 (germline): SGHRS, YFSETQ. CDR3 sequence reads: CASSTWTSPGTDTQYF. As DNA, the CDR3 is TGCGCCAGCAGCACCTGGACTAGCCCTGGCACAGATACGCAGTATTTT.

The chain carries TRBV28 and TRBJ1-1; 9 bases align to TRBD1. The V and J ends lost 5 bases and 4 bases, in that order; junction bases with no gene match: 11. CDR3 length: 16 amino acids. Germline V gene sequence: CDR1 MDHEN, CDR2 SYDVKM. DNA of the CDR3: TGTGCCAGCAGTCCATCCGGGACAGGGTCGGGCACTGAAGCTTTCTTT. Translation gives CASSPSGTGSGTEAFF. The full variable domain, its missing parts supplied by reference TRBV28 and TRBJ1-1, is DVKVTQSSRYLVKRTGEKVFLECVQDMDHENMFWYRQDPGLGLRLIYFSYDVKMKEKGDIPEGYSVSREKKERFSLILESASTNQTSMYLCASSPSGTGSGTEAFFGQGTRLTVV.